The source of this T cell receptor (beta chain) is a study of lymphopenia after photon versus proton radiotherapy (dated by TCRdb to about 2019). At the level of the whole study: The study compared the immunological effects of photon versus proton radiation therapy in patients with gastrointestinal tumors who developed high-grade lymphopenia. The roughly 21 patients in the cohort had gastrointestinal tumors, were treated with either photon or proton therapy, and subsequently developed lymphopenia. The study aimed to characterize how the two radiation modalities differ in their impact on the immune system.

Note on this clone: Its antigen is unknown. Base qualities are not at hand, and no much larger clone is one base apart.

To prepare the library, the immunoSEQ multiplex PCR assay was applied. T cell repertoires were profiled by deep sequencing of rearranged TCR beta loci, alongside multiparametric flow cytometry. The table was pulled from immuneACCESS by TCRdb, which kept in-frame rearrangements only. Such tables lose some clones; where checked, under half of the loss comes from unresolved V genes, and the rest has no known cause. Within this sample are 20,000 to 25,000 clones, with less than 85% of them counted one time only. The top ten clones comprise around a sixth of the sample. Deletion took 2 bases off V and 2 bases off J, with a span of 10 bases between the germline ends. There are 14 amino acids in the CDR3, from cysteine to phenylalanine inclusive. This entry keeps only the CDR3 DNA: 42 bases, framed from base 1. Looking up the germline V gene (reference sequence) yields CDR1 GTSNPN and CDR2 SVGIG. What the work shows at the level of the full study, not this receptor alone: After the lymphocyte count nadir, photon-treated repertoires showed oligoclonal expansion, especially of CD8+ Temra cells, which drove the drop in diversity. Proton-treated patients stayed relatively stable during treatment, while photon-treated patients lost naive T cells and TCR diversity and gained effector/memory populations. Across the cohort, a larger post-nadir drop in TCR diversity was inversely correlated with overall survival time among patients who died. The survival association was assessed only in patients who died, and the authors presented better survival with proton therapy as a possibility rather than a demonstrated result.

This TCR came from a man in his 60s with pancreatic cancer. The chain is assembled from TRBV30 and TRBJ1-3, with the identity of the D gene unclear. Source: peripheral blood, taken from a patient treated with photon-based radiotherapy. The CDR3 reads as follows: CAWSPFRTGNTIYF. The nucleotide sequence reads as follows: TGTGCCTGGAGTCCGTTCCGAACTGGAAACACCATATATTTT.